The clone carrying this T cell receptor beta chain was picked up one time. The antigen is unknown. Both 60 Vbeta primers and 13 Jbeta primers went into the PCR. TCRdb keeps only in-frame clones here, not all; method: immunoSEQ multiplex PCR. The sample gives about 190,000 clones, approximately 85% of which show up once; 0.8% is in the top ten. The CDR3 extends over 14 amino acids. The germline V gene has CDR1 MNHEY and CDR2 SVGAGI. The V gene end was trimmed by 3 bases and the J gene end by 6 bases; junction bases not matched to a gene: 5. This record comes from a study of cytomegalovirus exposure and HLA in healthy donors. Study in general: Early release data held 75 million to 90 million unique TCRs from HLA-typed donors.

Findings of the study overall: Several of the most significant clusters appeared linked to common viral pathogens, based on a later analysis.

The sequencing input was PBMCs. The clonotype comes from a woman in her late teens or twenties in good health and CMV-seronegative. This chain joins TRBV6-5 and TRBJ2-1, with 7 bases fitting TRBD1. The CDR3 protein is CASSYDRVANEQFF. The CDR3 nucleotides are TGTGCCAGCAGTTATGACAGGGTGGCCAATGAGCAGTTCTTC.